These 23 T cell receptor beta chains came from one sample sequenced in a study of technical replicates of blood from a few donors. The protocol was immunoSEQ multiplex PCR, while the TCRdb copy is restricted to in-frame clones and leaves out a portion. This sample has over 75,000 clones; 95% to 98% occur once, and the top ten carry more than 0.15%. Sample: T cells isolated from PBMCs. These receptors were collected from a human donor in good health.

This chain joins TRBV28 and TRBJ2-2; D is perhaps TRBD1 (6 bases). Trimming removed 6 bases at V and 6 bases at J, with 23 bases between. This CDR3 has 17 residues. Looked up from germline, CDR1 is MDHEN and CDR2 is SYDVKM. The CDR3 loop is CASRPDPDSRFSGELFF. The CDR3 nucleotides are TGTGCCAGCAGGCCCGACCCGGACAGTCGTTTTTCCGGGGAGCTGTTTTTT.

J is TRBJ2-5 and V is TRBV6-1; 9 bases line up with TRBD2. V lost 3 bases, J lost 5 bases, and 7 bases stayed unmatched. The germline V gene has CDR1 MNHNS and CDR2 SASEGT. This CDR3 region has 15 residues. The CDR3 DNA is TGTGCCAGCAGTGAGTTAGCGGGAGAGCAGGAGACCCAGTACTTC. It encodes CASSELAGEQETQYF.

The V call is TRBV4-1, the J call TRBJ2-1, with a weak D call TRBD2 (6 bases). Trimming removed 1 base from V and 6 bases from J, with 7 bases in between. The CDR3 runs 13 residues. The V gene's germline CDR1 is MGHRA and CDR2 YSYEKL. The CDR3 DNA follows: TGCGCCAGCAGCCAAGGGAGGGCCAATGAGCAGTTCTTC. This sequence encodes CASSQGRANEQFF.

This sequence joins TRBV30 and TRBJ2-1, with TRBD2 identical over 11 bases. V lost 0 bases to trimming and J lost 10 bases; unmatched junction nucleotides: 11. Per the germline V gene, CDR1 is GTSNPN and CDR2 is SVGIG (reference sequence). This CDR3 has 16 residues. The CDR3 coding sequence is TGTGCCTGGAGTGTTTGGTATAGCGGGGGGGCCAGGGAGCAGTTCTTC. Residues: CAWSVWYSGGAREQFF.

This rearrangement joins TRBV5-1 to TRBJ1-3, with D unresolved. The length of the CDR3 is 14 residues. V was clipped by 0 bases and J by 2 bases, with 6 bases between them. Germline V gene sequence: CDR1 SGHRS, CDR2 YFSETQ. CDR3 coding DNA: TGCGCCAGCAGCTTGGAGAGGCCTGGAAACACCATATATTTT. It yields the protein CASSLERPGNTIYF.

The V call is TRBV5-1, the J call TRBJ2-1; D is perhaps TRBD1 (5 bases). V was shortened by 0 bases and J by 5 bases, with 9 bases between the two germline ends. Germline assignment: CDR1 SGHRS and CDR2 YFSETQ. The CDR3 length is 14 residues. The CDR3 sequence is CASSLEQVHNEQFF. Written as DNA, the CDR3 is TGCGCCAGCAGCTTGGAACAGGTCCACAATGAGCAGTTCTTC. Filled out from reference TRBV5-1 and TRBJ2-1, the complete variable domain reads KAGVTQTPRYLIKTRGQQVTLSCSPISGHRSVSWYQQTPGQGLQFLFEYFSETQRNKGNFPGRFSGRQFSNSRSEMNVSTLELGDSALYLCASSLEQVHNEQFFGPGTRLTVL.

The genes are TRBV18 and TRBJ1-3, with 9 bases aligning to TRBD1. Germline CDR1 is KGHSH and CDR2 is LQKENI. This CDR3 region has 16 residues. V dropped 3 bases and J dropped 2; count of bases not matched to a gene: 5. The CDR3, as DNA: TGTGCCAGCTCACCGGGGACAGGGCTTACTGGAAACACCATATATTTT. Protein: CASSPGTGLTGNTIYF.

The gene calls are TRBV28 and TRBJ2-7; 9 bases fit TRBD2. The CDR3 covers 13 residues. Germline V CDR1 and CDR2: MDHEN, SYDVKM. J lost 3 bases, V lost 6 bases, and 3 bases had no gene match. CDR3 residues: CASSRGRGYEQYF. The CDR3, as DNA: TGTGCCAGCAGCCGCGGGAGGGGCTACGAGCAGTACTTC. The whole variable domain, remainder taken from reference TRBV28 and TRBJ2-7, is DVKVTQSSRYLVKRTGEKVFLECVQDMDHENMFWYRQDPGLGLRLIYFSYDVKMKEKGDIPEGYSVSREKKERFSLILESASTNQTSMYLCASSRGRGYEQYFGPGTRLTVT.

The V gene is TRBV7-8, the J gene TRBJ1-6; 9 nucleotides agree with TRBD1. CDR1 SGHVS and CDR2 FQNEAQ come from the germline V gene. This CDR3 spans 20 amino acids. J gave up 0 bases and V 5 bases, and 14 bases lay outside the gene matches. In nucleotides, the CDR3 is TGTGCCAGCAGCGACCCGAGGACAGGGGTGCCGAGCTCCTATAATTCACCCCTCCACTTT. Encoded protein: CASSDPRTGVPSSYNSPLHF. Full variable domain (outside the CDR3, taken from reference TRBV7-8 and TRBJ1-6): GAGVSQSPRYKVAKRGQDVALRCDPISGHVSLFWYQQALGQGPEFLTYFQNEAQLDKSGLPSDRFFAERPEGSVSTLKIQRTQQEDSAVYLCASSDPRTGVPSSYNSPLHFGNGTRLTVT.

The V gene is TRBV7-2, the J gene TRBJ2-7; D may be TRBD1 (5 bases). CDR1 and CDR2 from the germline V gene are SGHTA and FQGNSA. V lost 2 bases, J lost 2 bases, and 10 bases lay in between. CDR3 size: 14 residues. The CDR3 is CASSLRQRAYEQYF. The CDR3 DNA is TGTGCCAGCAGCTTACGACAGCGAGCCTACGAGCAGTACTTC.

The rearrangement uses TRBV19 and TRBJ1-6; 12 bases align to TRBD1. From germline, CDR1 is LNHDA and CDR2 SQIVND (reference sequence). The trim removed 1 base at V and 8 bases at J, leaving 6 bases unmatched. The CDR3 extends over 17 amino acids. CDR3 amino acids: CASSIGDRGRFDSPLHF. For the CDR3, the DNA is TGTGCCAGTAGTATAGGGGACAGGGGGCGCTTCGATTCACCCCTCCACTTT. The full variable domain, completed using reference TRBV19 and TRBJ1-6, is DGGITQSPKYLFRKEGQNVTLSCEQNLNHDAMYWYRQDPGQGLRLIYYSQIVNDFQKGDIAEGYSVSREKKESFPLTVTSAQKNPTAFYLCASSIGDRGRFDSPLHFGNGTRLTVT.

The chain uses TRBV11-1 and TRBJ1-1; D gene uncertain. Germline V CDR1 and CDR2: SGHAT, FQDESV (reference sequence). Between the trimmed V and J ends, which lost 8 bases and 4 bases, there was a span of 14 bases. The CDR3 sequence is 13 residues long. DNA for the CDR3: TGTGCCAGCTTCTGGACTTCTGGCACTGAAGCTTTCTTT. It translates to CASFWTSGTEAFF.

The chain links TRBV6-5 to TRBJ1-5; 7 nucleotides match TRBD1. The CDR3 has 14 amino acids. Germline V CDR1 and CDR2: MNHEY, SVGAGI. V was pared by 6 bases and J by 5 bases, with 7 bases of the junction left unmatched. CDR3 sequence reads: CASRVRTGDQPQHF. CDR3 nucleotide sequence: TGTGCCAGCAGGGTTAGGACAGGCGATCAGCCCCAGCATTTT.

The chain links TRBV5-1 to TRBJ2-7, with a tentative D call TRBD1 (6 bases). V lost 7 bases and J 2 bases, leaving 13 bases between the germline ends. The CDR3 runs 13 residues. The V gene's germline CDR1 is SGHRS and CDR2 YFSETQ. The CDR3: CASGSNRAYEQYF. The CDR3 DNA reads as TGCGCCAGCGGGTCAAACAGGGCCTACGAGCAGTACTTC.

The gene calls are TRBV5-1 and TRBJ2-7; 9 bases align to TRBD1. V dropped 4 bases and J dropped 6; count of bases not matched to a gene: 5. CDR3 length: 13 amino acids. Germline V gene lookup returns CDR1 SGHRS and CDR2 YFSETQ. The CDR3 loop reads CASSLGQGLEQYF. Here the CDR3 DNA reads TGCGCCAGCAGCCTGGGACAGGGCCTCGAGCAGTACTTC.

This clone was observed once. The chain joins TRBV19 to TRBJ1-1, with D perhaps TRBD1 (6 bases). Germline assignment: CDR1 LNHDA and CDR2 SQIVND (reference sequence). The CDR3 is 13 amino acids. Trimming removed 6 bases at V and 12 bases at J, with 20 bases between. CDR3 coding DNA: TGTGCCAGTAGATCGGACCTCAGGACAGTGACTTTCTTT. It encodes CASRSDLRTVTFF. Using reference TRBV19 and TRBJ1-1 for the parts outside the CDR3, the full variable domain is DGGITQSPKYLFRKEGQNVTLSCEQNLNHDAMYWYRQDPGQGLRLIYYSQIVNDFQKGDIAEGYSVSREKKESFPLTVTSAQKNPTAFYLCASRSDLRTVTFFGQGTRLTVV.

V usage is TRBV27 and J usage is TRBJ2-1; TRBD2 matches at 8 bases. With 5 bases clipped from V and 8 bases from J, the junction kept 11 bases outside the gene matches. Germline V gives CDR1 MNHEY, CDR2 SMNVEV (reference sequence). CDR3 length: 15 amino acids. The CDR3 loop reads CASSPGTRLSDEQFF. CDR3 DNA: TGTGCCAGCAGTCCCGGGACTAGGTTAAGCGATGAGCAGTTCTTC.

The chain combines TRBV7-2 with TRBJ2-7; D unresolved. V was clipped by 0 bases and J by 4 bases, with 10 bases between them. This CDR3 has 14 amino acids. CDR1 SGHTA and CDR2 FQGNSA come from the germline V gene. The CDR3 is CASSLAVVDYEQYF. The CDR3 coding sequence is TGTGCCAGCAGCTTAGCAGTCGTAGATTACGAGCAGTACTTC.

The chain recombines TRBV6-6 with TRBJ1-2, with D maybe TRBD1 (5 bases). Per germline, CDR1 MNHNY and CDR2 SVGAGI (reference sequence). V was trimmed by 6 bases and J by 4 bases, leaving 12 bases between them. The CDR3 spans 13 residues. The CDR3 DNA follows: TGTGCCAGCAGGTCTCAGGGCGGCTATGGCTACACCTTC. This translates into CASRSQGGYGYTF.

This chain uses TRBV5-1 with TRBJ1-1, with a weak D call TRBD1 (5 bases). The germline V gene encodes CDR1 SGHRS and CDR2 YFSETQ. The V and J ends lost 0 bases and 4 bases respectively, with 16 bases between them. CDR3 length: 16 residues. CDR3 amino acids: CASSLEGLRGVTEAFF. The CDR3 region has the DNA TGCGCCAGCAGCTTGGAGGGGTTGCGAGGCGTCACTGAAGCTTTCTTT.

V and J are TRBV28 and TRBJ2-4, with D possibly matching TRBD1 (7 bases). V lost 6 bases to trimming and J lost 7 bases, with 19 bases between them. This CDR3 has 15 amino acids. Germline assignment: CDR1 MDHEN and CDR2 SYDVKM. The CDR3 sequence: CASSRGTAGANIQYF. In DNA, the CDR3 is TGTGCCAGCAGCCGTGGGACAGCGGGCGCGAACATTCAGTACTTC.

CDR3 residues: CASSQDTRNTEAFF. The CDR3 DNA sequence: TGCGCCAGCAGCCAAGACACAAGGAACACTGAAGCTTTCTTT. The chain links TRBV4-1 to TRBJ1-1; no reliable D call. V was cut by 0 bases and J by 1 base, with 6 bases left in between. Germline V CDR1 and CDR2: MGHRA, YSYEKL. This CDR3 is built from 14 residues.

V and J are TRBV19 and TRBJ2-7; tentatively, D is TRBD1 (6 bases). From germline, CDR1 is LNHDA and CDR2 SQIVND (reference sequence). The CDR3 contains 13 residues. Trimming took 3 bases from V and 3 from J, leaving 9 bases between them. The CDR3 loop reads CASSMVGGYEQYF. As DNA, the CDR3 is TGTGCCAGTAGTATGGTAGGGGGCTACGAGCAGTACTTC.